These 8 T cell receptor beta chains came from one sample sequenced in a study of early T cells in non-severe SARS-CoV-2 infection. Each CDR3 protein is one row after TCRdb ran MiXCR on the 5' RACE reads. The sample carries roughly 52,000 distinct CDR3 sequences, about 7.1% recorded once. The sequencing here drew on whole blood, taken at baseline. Receptors were obtained from an adult who was a healthcare worker with PCR-confirmed SARS-CoV-2 infection or an uninfected control (not recorded which).

This clonotype was recorded a few times. This chain joins TRBV7-8 and TRBJ2-5; the D is unclear. CDR1 SGHVS and CDR2 FQNEAQ come from the germline V gene. V lost 5 bases to trimming and J lost 5 bases, with 24 bases between them. The CDR3 has 17 amino acids. The CDR3 region has the DNA TGTGCCAGCAGCCGCAATTTACCGGGCCCCACACCGGAGACCCAGTACTTC. This codes for CASSRNLPGPTPETQYF.

There are many counts of this clonotype. The chain uses TRBV5-1 and TRBJ2-1; the D is unclear. CDR1 is SGHRS, CDR2 YFSETQ, per germline. The CDR3 totals 14 residues. V was clipped by 8 bases and J by 1 base, with 13 bases between them. The DNA for the CDR3 is TGCGCCAGTTCGGCAGAGTCATCCTACAATGAGCAGTTCTTC. Its translation is CASSAESSYNEQFF.

The chain is built from TRBV5-5 and TRBJ1-2; 9 bases are shared with TRBD1. V was clipped by 2 bases and J by 7 bases; unmatched bases: 9. Germline CDR1 and CDR2: SGHKS and YYEKEE (reference sequence). The CDR3 spans 15 residues. CDR3 sequence reads: CASSLSGTGSRGYTF. The CDR3 DNA follows: TGTGCCAGCAGCTTAAGTGGGACAGGGAGTCGTGGCTACACCTTC.

Comment on this clonotype: A much larger clone differs from this one at a single base, so this may be a read error. DNA of the CDR3: TGCGCCAGCAGCCTGCAGGACTCAGGGTCGAGCACAGATACGCAGTATTTT. Protein sequence: CASSLQDSGSSTDTQYF. This sequence joins TRBV4-3 and TRBJ2-3; the D call may be TRBD1 or TRBD2 (5 bases each). CDR3 size: 17 residues. V lost 4 bases, J lost 0 bases, and 17 bases lay in between. The germline V gene has CDR1 LGHNA and CDR2 YSLEER.

V and J are TRBV6-6 and TRBJ2-7; a weak D match, TRBD1 (6 bases). Germline values: CDR1 MNHNY, CDR2 SVGAGI (reference sequence). There are 13 residues in the CDR3. Trimming removed 10 bases from V and 0 bases from J, with 13 bases in between. In DNA, the CDR3 is TGTGCCACCAAACAGGACAGCTCCTACGAGCAGTACTTC. This translates into CATKQDSSYEQYF.

This clonotype came up many times. J is TRBJ2-7 and V is TRBV30, with D tentatively TRBD1 (6 bases). This CDR3 spans 14 amino acids. Germline CDR1 GTSNPN, CDR2 SVGIG (reference sequence). V was cut by 0 bases and J by 8 bases, with 17 bases left in between. CDR3 nucleotide sequence: TGTGCCTGGAGTGTAGGGGGTCTTTGGACGAAGCAGTACTTC. Its protein is CAWSVGGLWTKQYF.

This clonotype occurred many times. The CDR3 reads CAWHPGRTSYNSPLHF. The CDR3 DNA reads TGTGCCTGGCACCCAGGACGAACCTCCTATAATTCACCCCTCCACTTT. This chain links TRBV30 with TRBJ1-6; D gene unclear. The CDR3 sequence is 16 residues long. Germline CDR1 reads GTSNPN; CDR2 reads SVGIG (reference sequence). V lost 5 bases, J lost 0 bases, and 14 bases lay in between.

This clonotype was seen ten or more times. The chain combines TRBV6-1 with TRBJ2-7; a possible D gene is TRBD2 (5 bases). From germline, CDR1 is MNHNS and CDR2 SASEGT. The CDR3 is 13 amino acids. V was clipped by 6 bases and J by 1 base, with 10 bases between them. CDR3 coding DNA: TGTGCCAGCAGGCGGGTAGGTTCCTACGAGCAGTACTTC. Translated: CASRRVGSYEQYF.